This TCR beta chain was profiled in a study of cytomegalovirus exposure and HLA in healthy donors. PCR involved 60 Vbeta and 13 Jbeta primers. Clones were read by immunoSEQ multiplex PCR, and TCRdb kept only the in-frame ones, dropping some. The sample has some 85,000 clones; more than 70% are singletons. This clone came up a few times. Germline V CDR1 and CDR2: MNHEY, SVGAGI. Trimming cost V 0 bases and J 6 bases, with 11 bases left between them. CDR3 length: 14 residues. The sequence was obtained from a man aged 25 to 40 in good health and CMV-seronegative. The chain couples TRBV6-5 to TRBJ2-5; D gene uncertain. The material sequenced was PBMCs. Here the CDR3 DNA reads TGTGCCAGCAGTTACTCGTCGAGCGAAAAGACCCAGTACTTC. This sequence encodes CASSYSSSEKTQYF.